A selection of T cell receptor beta chains follows, all from one sample in a study of shared clonotypes between healthy human individuals. Sequencing was performed with immunoSEQ multiplex PCR; in TCRdb, only in-frame clones are kept and a portion is missing. The table has around 2.5 million clones, more than 85% seen once. Material: naive CD4+ T cells from PBMCs. These TCRs come from a man aged 18-30 years in good health. Some clones in this sample may be carry-over from other donors' samples. The CDR3 runs from the conserved cysteine through the conserved F or W. The order of the fields is clone size, D gene, J gene, V gene, CDR3 DNA, CDR3 protein. A D gene is named only where the DNA matches it firmly. Clone size appears in some rows only: once, few, many, or a class for an expanded clone.

size: .; D: .; J: TRBJ2-3; V: TRBV10-3; DNA: TGTGCCATCAGTGTGGGACTTGGAGATACGCAGTATTTT; CDR3: CAISVGLGDTQYF
size: .; D: .; J: TRBJ2-7; V: TRBV10-3; DNA: TGTGCCATCAAGGTAGGGGCGGACTACGAGCAGTACTTC; CDR3: CAIKVGADYEQYF
size: .; D: TRBD1; J: TRBJ1-3; V: TRBV6-1; DNA: TGTGCCAGCAGTGAAGCAACAGGGGCGGGAAACACCATATATTTT; CDR3: CASSEATGAGNTIYF
size: .; D: TRBD2; J: TRBJ2-3; V: TRBV7-9; DNA: TGTGCCAGCATCCCGGGACTAGCGGTTAGTGGAACAGATACGCAGTATTTT; CDR3: CASIPGLAVSGTDTQYF
size: once; D: .; J: TRBJ2-1; V: TRBV28; DNA: TGTGCCAGCAGTGTAACCGGGACCGAGTACAATGAGCAGTTCTTC; CDR3: CASSVTGTEYNEQFF
size: few; D: .; J: TRBJ1-4; V: TRBV7-9; DNA: TGTGCCAGCACCCACCCCCTTGGGGCAGGGGATGAAAAACTGTTTTTT; CDR3: CASTHPLGAGDEKLFF
size: .; D: .; J: TRBJ1-5; V: TRBV19; DNA: TGTGCCAGTAGTTCTAAGGTCGGAAATTCTAATCAGCCCCAGCATTTT; CDR3: CASSSKVGNSNQPQHF
size: .; D: .; J: TRBJ2-7; V: TRBV5-1; DNA: TGCGCCAGCAGCTTGGAGGTTTCTTCCTACGAGCAGTACTTC; CDR3: CASSLEVSSYEQYF
size: .; D: .; J: TRBJ2-1; V: TRBV7-2; DNA: TGTGCCAGCAGCTTAGGAACGGTGACTTACAATGAGCAGTTCTTC; CDR3: CASSLGTVTYNEQFF
size: once; D: .; J: TRBJ2-1; V: TRBV15; DNA: TGTGCCACCAGCAGAAAGCAAAAGCGGGCCTACAATGAGCAGTTCTTC; CDR3: CATSRKQKRAYNEQFF
size: .; D: TRBD2; J: TRBJ2-1; V: TRBV7-2; DNA: TGTGCCAGCAGCTTCGGTCTAGCGGGCAATGAGCAGTTCTTC; CDR3: CASSFGLAGNEQFF
size: .; D: .; J: TRBJ2-7; V: TRBV5-1; DNA: TGCGCCAGCAGCCTGACATCCACCTACGAGCAGTACTTC; CDR3: CASSLTSTYEQYF
size: .; D: TRBD2; J: TRBJ2-3; V: TRBV5-1; DNA: TGCGCCAGCAGCTTGGCCTTAGCGGGGGGAACTACAGATACGCAGTATTTT; CDR3: CASSLALAGGTTDTQYF
size: .; D: TRBD2; J: TRBJ2-1; V: TRBV11-1; DNA: TGTGCCAGCAGCCCAACTAGCGGGTACCCATTCGAGCAGTTCTTC; CDR3: CASSPTSGYPFEQFF
size: .; D: .; J: TRBJ1-5; V: TRBV7-2; DNA: TGTGCCAGCAGCTTAGTTGCCGGTAATCAGCCCCAGCATTTT; CDR3: CASSLVAGNQPQHF
size: .; D: .; J: TRBJ1-1; V: TRBV18; DNA: TGTGCCAGCTCACCACCACCAGGGATCACTGAAGCTTTCTTT; CDR3: CASSPPPGITEAFF
size: .; D: .; J: TRBJ2-5; V: TRBV2; DNA: TGTGCCAGCAGTTTGACCCAAGAGACCCAGTACTTC; CDR3: CASSLTQETQYF
size: .; D: TRBD2; J: TRBJ2-1; V: TRBV5-4; DNA: TGTGCCAGCAGCCCGAGAGCTAGCGGCTTCTATGAGCAGTTCTTC; CDR3: CASSPRASGFYEQFF
size: few; D: .; J: TRBJ1-1; V: TRBV18; DNA: TGTGCCAGTAGCCCAAGTGAGGGCACTGAAGCTTTCTTT; CDR3: CASSPSEGTEAFF
size: .; D: .; J: TRBJ2-2; V: TRBV9; DNA: TGTGCCAGCAGCGTAGGTTGGGGGAGCGGGGAGCTGTTTTTT; CDR3: CASSVGWGSGELFF
size: .; D: .; J: TRBJ2-6; V: TRBV5-4; DNA: TGTGCCAGCAGTCCTACCAAGGGGGTAGGGGCCAACGTCCTGACTTTC; CDR3: CASSPTKGVGANVLTF
size: once; D: .; J: TRBJ1-1; V: TRBV5-4; DNA: TGTGCCAGCAGGGGGGGCGCCGCGGGAACTGAAGCTTTCTTT; CDR3: CASRGGAAGTEAFF
size: .; D: .; J: TRBJ2-1; V: TRBV28; DNA: TGTGCCAGCAGTCACGGACAGCTGAGCTCCTACAATGAGCAGTTCTTC; CDR3: CASSHGQLSSYNEQFF
size: .; D: .; J: TRBJ1-3; V: TRBV6-5; DNA: TGTGCCAGCAGTTACAGATCTGGAAACACCATATATTTT; CDR3: CASSYRSGNTIYF
size: .; D: TRBD1; J: TRBJ2-1; V: TRBV19; DNA: TGTGCCAGTAGGGACAGGGGGCTAAGGTTCTACAATGAGCAGTTCTTC; CDR3: CASRDRGLRFYNEQFF
size: .; D: TRBD2; J: TRBJ2-7; V: TRBV9; DNA: TGTGCCAGCAGCGAGGGACTAGCGGTAAGACTCCACGAGCAGTACTTC; CDR3: CASSEGLAVRLHEQYF
size: .; D: TRBD2; J: TRBJ2-7; V: TRBV25-1; DNA: TGTGCCAGCAGACTACGGGGGGTCTCCTACGAGCAGTACTTC; CDR3: CASRLRGVSYEQYF
size: .; D: .; J: TRBJ2-1; V: TRBV9; DNA: TGTGCCAGCAGCGCCCGAGGACAGAGCTCCTACAATGAGCAGTTCTTC; CDR3: CASSARGQSSYNEQFF
size: .; D: .; J: TRBJ2-2; V: TRBV19; DNA: TGTGCCAGTAGAGGGCGGCGGGCCGCGAACACCGGGGAGCTGTTTTTT; CDR3: CASRGRRAANTGELFF
size: .; D: .; J: TRBJ2-5; V: TRBV5-1; DNA: TGCGCCAGCAGCTTGGAGGCGGCTAGCGTACAAGAGACCCAGTACTTC; CDR3: CASSLEAASVQETQYF
size: .; D: TRBD1; J: TRBJ1-3; V: TRBV9; DNA: TGTGCCAGCAGCGAATTACCGGGACAGACTCTCTCTGGAAACACCATATATTTT; CDR3: CASSELPGQTLSGNTIYF
size: .; D: .; J: TRBJ2-3; V: TRBV30; DNA: TGTGCCTGGAAGGTGGGAGTAGGCACAGATACGCAGTATTTT; CDR3: CAWKVGVGTDTQYF
size: .; D: TRBD1; J: TRBJ1-1; V: TRBV19; DNA: TGTGCCAGAGTGGACAGGGGAGGGAAGCCGAATGAAGCTTTCTTT; CDR3: CARVDRGGKPNEAFF
size: .; D: .; J: TRBJ2-4; V: TRBV29-1; DNA: TGCAGCGTTGAAGCCCCGGAGGGCAGATTAGCCAAAAACATTCAGTACTTC; CDR3: CSVEAPEGRLAKNIQYF
size: .; D: .; J: TRBJ1-1; V: TRBV5-1; DNA: TGCGCCAGCAGCTTGGTTCCCGCCGGGGACACTGAAGCTTTCTTT; CDR3: CASSLVPAGDTEAFF
size: .; D: .; J: TRBJ2-7; V: TRBV29-1; DNA: TGCAGCGTTAGTCCAAGCTCCTACGAGCAGTACTTC; CDR3: CSVSPSSYEQYF
size: .; D: .; J: TRBJ2-3; V: TRBV7-3; DNA: TGTGCCAGCAGCTTAAGGCCCACAGATACGCAGTATTTT; CDR3: CASSLRPTDTQYF
size: .; D: .; J: TRBJ1-2; V: TRBV11-2; DNA: TGTGCCAGCAGCCCCTTTTCCCAGGGCTCTGGCTACACCTTC; CDR3: CASSPFSQGSGYTF
size: .; D: .; J: TRBJ1-1; V: TRBV7-2; DNA: TGTGCCAGCAGCTCCAGGAACACTGAAGCTTTCTTT; CDR3: CASSSRNTEAFF